This T cell receptor (beta chain) was captured in a study of blood T cell repertoires in COVID-19. Study summary: Sources were T cells, B-cell-depleted T cells, or PBMCs; the material itself was cDNA or gDNA.

This clone was seen more than once but under ten times. Assay used: immunoSEQ multiplex PCR; TCRdb lists only in-frame clones, some missing. The sample holds over 90,000 clones, approximately 84% seen once. Trimming left V 3 bases short and J 7 bases short, with 13 bases between. The CDR3 runs to 14 residues. Germline lookup yields CDR1 LGHNA and CDR2 YNFKEQ. This sequence joins TRBV4-2 and TRBJ1-5, with D maybe TRBD1 (6 bases). The clonotype was recovered from a human donor in a cohort sampled during active COVID-19. Sequenced sample: peripheral blood. The chain's CDR3 is CASSQDTGPQPQHF. In DNA form, the CDR3 reads TGTGCCAGCAGCCAGGATACAGGGCCCCAGCCCCAGCATTTT.